This T cell receptor (beta chain) was observed in a study of blood T cell repertoires in COVID-19. This CDR3 is 17 amino acids long. Germline V gene lookup returns CDR1 LNHDA and CDR2 SQIVND (reference sequence). Trimming took 6 bases from V and 2 from J; bases not matched to a gene: 14. Method: immunoSEQ multiplex PCR; TCRdb's copy keeps in-frame clones and lacks some. The table shows about 150,000 clones, with around 86% occurring only once. The clonotype originates from a man in his fifties who had recovered from COVID-19. The J gene is TRBJ1-2, the V gene TRBV19, with 8 bases identical to TRBD1. The specimen was PBMCs or T cells enriched from blood (not recorded which). CDR3 coding DNA: TGTGCCAGTAGCAAAAGCTTGACAGGGGCGAAGAACTATGGCTACACCTTC. Its translation: CASSKSLTGAKNYGYTF.